These T cell receptor beta chains were read from a single sample in a study of shared clonotypes between healthy human individuals. Measured with immunoSEQ multiplex PCR; TCRdb has only the in-frame clones, and not every one. Of about 2.4 million clones listed, more than 85% are singletons. The sequenced sample was naive CD4+ T cells from PBMCs. The receptors stem from a man younger than 30 in good health. Some clones in this sample may be carry-over from other donors' samples. Each CDR3 is given with its conserved first and last residue. D genes are given only for firm matches. Some rows mark clone size as missing; the rest say once, few, many or name a class of expanded clone.

>TRBJ1-4|TRBV5-1|-|-
CASSLGIGEKLFF
TGCGCCAGCAGCCTTGGAATCGGAGAAAAACTGTTTTTT
>TRBJ2-7|TRBV28|TRBD2|-
CASSSGTSRLAEQYF
TGTGCCAGCAGTTCCGGGACTAGTAGATTGGCCGAGCAGTACTTC
>TRBJ2-5|TRBV11-1|-|-
CASSSFDSRETQYF
TGTGCCAGCAGCTCCTTCGACAGCAGAGAGACCCAGTACTTC
>TRBJ2-1|TRBV30|TRBD1|-
CAIRTGTAYNEQFF
TGTGCCATACGTACCGGGACAGCCTACAATGAGCAGTTCTTC
>TRBJ2-5|TRBV7-2|-|-
CASSLGLAKQETQYF
TGTGCCAGCAGCTTAGGCCTAGCCAAACAAGAGACCCAGTACTTC
>TRBJ2-7|TRBV6-5|-|-
CASSYSGAYEQYF
TGTGCCAGCAGTTACTCAGGAGCTTACGAGCAGTACTTC
>TRBJ2-5|TRBV11-2|-|-
CASSLWRKETQYF
TGTGCCAGCAGCTTATGGCGGAAAGAGACCCAGTACTTC
>TRBJ2-7|TRBV18|TRBD1|-
CASSPGTASSYEQYF
TGTGCCAGCTCACCCGGGACAGCGAGCTCCTACGAGCAGTACTTC
>TRBJ2-7|TRBV7-9|TRBD1|-
CASSYNRGSYEQYF
TGTGCCAGCAGCTATAACAGGGGCTCCTACGAGCAGTACTTC
>TRBJ2-7|TRBV18|-|-
CASSPVEAGFSYEQYF
TGTGCCAGCTCACCGGTTGAGGCAGGCTTTTCCTACGAGCAGTACTTC
>TRBJ2-2|TRBV5-1|TRBD2|once
CASSLTSGSNTGELFF
TGCGCCAGCAGCCTGACTAGCGGGAGCAACACCGGGGAGCTGTTTTTT
>TRBJ2-3|TRBV29-1|-|-
CSAPGGGTDTQYF
TGCAGCGCCCCCGGGGGCGGAACAGATACGCAGTATTTT
>TRBJ1-1|TRBV12-2|-|once
CASRLVGGWDSRGGTEAFF
TGTGCAAGTCGCTTAGTTGGTGGGTGGGACAGCCGCGGGGGCACTGAAGCTTTCTTT
>TRBJ2-5|TRBV18|-|-
CASSPTPGPQETQYF
TGTGCCAGCTCACCAACTCCGGGGCCTCAAGAGACCCAGTACTTC
>TRBJ1-5|TRBV15|-|-
CATSRDLVRTGIWNQPQHF
TGTGCCACCAGCAGAGATTTGGTCAGGACGGGGATTTGGAATCAGCCCCAGCATTTT
>TRBJ2-1|TRBV9|-|-
CASSPVPGYNEQFF
TGTGCCAGCAGCCCAGTACCGGGTTACAATGAGCAGTTCTTC
>TRBJ2-7|TRBV5-1|-|-
CASSSTRQSYEQYF
TGCGCCAGCAGCTCGACTAGACAGTCCTACGAGCAGTACTTC
>TRBJ1-1|TRBV7-2|-|few
CASSLQGNTEAFF
TGTGCCAGCAGCTTACAGGGAAACACTGAAGCTTTCTTT
>TRBJ2-7|TRBV5-1|-|-
CASSWGQSYEQYF
TGCGCCAGCAGCTGGGGGCAGAGCTACGAGCAGTACTTC
>TRBJ1-2|TRBV19|-|few
CASSSRRSSRGYTF
TGTGCCAGTAGTTCCCGGAGGTCTTCTCGTGGCTACACCTTC
>TRBJ2-5|TRBV18|-|-
CASSPQGQETQYF
TGTGCCAGCTCACCACAGGGACAAGAGACCCAGTACTTC
>TRBJ2-7|TRBV7-2|TRBD2|-
CASSLRAPPLAGGPYEQYF
TGTGCCAGCAGCTTACGTGCCCCCCCACTAGCGGGAGGGCCTTACGAGCAGTACTTC
>TRBJ2-2|TRBV2|TRBD2|-
CASSAPGLVSGGELFF
TGTGCCAGCAGTGCACCGGGACTAGTTAGCGGCGGGGAGCTGTTTTTT
>TRBJ2-5|TRBV11-2|-|-
CASSLVPGPQETQYF
TGTGCCAGCAGCTTAGTCCCAGGGCCCCAAGAGACCCAGTACTTC
>TRBJ2-7|TRBV6-5|TRBD2|-
CASSVLAGANHEQYF
TGTGCCAGCAGTGTACTAGCGGGCGCTAATCACGAGCAGTACTTC
>TRBJ2-2|TRBV27|-|-
CASRDGRTHPSTGELFF
TGTGCCAGCAGGGATGGGAGGACGCACCCTTCCACCGGGGAGCTGTTTTTT
>TRBJ1-1|TRBV27|-|-
CASSFSPLRGLNTEAFF
TGTGCCAGCAGTTTTAGCCCGCTTAGGGGGTTGAACACTGAAGCTTTCTTT
>TRBJ2-5|TRBV5-1|TRBD2|-
CARLGLAGLSPQETQYF
TGCGCCAGACTAGGACTAGCGGGGCTCTCCCCTCAAGAGACCCAGTACTTC
>TRBJ1-3|TRBV4-1|TRBD1|-
CASSTETRDRVFGSGNTIYF
TGCGCCAGCAGTACCGAGACTCGGGACAGGGTTTTCGGCTCTGGAAACACCATATATTTT
>TRBJ1-4|TRBV10-2|-|-
CASSEQGTYEKLFF
TGCGCCAGCAGTGAACAAGGAACGTATGAAAAACTGTTTTTT
>TRBJ2-2|TRBV7-6|-|-
CASSLTIRVAENTGELFF
TGTGCCAGCAGCTTAACCATCCGGGTGGCGGAGAACACCGGGGAGCTGTTTTTT
>TRBJ2-5|TRBV30|TRBD2|-
CAWRTSGNQETQYF
TGTGCCTGGCGGACTAGCGGGAACCAAGAGACCCAGTACTTC
>TRBJ1-2|TRBV14|-|-
CASSQRGGGYTF
TGTGCCAGCAGCCAGCGGGGGGGCGGCTACACCTTC
>TRBJ1-1|TRBV7-2|-|-
CASSLAQGRGAFF
TGTGCCAGCAGCTTAGCTCAGGGGCGAGGGGCTTTCTTT
>TRBJ2-3|TRBV18|TRBD1|-
CASSPRQGADTQYF
TGTGCCAGCTCACCTCGCCAGGGGGCAGATACGCAGTATTTT
>TRBJ2-3|TRBV5-1|TRBD2|-
CASSQWGTSGTDTQYF
TGCGCCAGCAGCCAATGGGGGACTAGCGGGACAGATACGCAGTATTTT
>TRBJ2-1|TRBV5-1|TRBD2|-
CASSVNPGTRGNEQFF
TGCGCCAGCAGCGTAAACCCCGGGACTAGGGGAAATGAGCAGTTCTTC
>TRBJ1-4|TRBV2|TRBD1|-
CASSRTGIGEKLFF
TGTGCCAGCAGCCGGACAGGGATTGGAGAAAAACTGTTTTTT
>TRBJ2-4|TRBV4-2|-|-
CASSQEGQGRRIQYF
TGTGCCAGCAGCCAAGAAGGGCAGGGAAGACGCATTCAGTACTTC
>TRBJ2-2|TRBV6-1|-|-
CASSERGTARELFF
TGTGCCAGCAGTGAACGGGGGACCGCGCGGGAGCTGTTTTTT
>TRBJ2-3|TRBV19|TRBD2|-
CASSRLAGKLTDTQYF
TGTGCCAGTAGCCGACTAGCGGGCAAGCTCACAGATACGCAGTATTTT
>TRBJ1-6|TRBV9|TRBD1|-
CASSVAGGAAGSPLHF
TGTGCCAGCAGCGTAGCAGGGGGCGCGGCAGGATCACCCCTCCACTTT
>TRBJ2-1|TRBV7-2|-|-
CASSLAQGSVGEQFF
TGTGCCAGCAGCTTAGCGCAAGGTAGCGTCGGTGAGCAGTTCTTC
>TRBJ1-4|TRBV9|-|-
CASSGREVATNEKLFF
TGTGCCAGCAGCGGTCGAGAAGTAGCAACTAATGAAAAACTGTTTTTT
>TRBJ2-7|TRBV4-1|-|-
CASSQLERPSYEQYF
TGCGCCAGCAGCCAGCTAGAACGGCCGTCCTACGAGCAGTACTTC
>TRBJ1-3|TRBV5-4|-|-
CASSSRGTFSGNTIYF
TGTGCCAGCAGCTCCAGGGGAACCTTCTCTGGAAACACCATATATTTT
>TRBJ2-2|TRBV5-1|-|-
CASSLYGPSSGPPTGELFF
TGCGCCAGCAGCTTGTATGGGCCATCGAGTGGACCTCCTACCGGGGAGCTGTTTTTT
>TRBJ1-2|TRBV28|-|-
CASLPPPGGGYGYTF
TGTGCCAGCCTGCCCCCCCCGGGGGGCGGCTATGGCTACACCTTC
>TRBJ2-3|TRBV11-2|TRBD2|-
CASSPGAGGPPDTQYF
TGTGCCAGCAGCCCCGGGGCGGGAGGGCCGCCAGATACGCAGTATTTT
>TRBJ2-5|TRBV4-1|-|-
CASSPRTFWTAQETQYF
TGCGCCAGCAGCCCAAGGACTTTCTGGACAGCTCAAGAGACCCAGTACTTC